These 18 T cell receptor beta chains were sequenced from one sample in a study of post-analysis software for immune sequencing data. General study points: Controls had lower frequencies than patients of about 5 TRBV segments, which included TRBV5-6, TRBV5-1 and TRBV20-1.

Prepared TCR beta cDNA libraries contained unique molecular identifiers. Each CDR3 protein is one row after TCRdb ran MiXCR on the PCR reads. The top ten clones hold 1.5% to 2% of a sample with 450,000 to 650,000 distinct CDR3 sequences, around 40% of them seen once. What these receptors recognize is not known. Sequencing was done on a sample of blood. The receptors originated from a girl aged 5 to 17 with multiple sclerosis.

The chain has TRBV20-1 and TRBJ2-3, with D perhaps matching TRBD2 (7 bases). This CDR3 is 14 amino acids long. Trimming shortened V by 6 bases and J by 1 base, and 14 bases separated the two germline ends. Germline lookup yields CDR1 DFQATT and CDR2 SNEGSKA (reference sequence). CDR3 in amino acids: CSAEKGGRTDTQYF. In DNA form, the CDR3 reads TGCAGTGCCGAAAAGGGGGGGCGCACAGATACGCAGTATTTT.

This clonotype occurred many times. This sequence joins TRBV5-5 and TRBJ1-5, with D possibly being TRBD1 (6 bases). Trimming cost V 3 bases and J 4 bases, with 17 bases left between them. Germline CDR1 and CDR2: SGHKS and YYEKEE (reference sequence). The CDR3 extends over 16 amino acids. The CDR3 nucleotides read TGTGCCAGCAGCTCGGGACTAGACAGGCTTAATCAGCCCCAGCATTTT. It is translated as CASSSGLDRLNQPQHF. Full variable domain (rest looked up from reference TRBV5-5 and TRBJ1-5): DAGVTQSPTHLIKTRGQQVTLRCSPISGHKSVSWYQQVLGQGPQFIFQYYEKEERGRGNFPDRFSARQFPNYSSELNVNALLLGDSALYLCASSSGLDRLNQPQHFGDGTRLSIL.

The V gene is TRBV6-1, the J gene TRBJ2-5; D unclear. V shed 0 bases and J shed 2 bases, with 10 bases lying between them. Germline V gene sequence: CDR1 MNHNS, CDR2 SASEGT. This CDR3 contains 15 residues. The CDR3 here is CASSEALLDQETQYF. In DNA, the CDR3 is TGTGCCAGCAGTGAAGCGCTTCTGGATCAAGAGACCCAGTACTTC.

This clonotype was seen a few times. Written as DNA, the CDR3 is TGTGCCACTTCCCTGGGCACTAGCACAGATACGCAGTATTTT. It specifies CATSLGTSTDTQYF. This chain links TRBV10-3 with TRBJ2-3; no firm D call. V dropped 10 bases and J dropped 0 bases, with 14 bases sitting between them. Germline V lookup: CDR1 ENHRY, CDR2 SYGVKD. The CDR3 is 14 amino acids.

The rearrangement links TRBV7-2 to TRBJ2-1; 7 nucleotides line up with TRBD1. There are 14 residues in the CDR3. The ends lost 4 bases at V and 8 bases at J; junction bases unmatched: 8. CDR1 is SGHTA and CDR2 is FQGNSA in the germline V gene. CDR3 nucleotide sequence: TGTGCCAGCAGCTCAGCACACAGGGGTCATGAGCAGTTCTTC. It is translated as CASSSAHRGHEQFF.

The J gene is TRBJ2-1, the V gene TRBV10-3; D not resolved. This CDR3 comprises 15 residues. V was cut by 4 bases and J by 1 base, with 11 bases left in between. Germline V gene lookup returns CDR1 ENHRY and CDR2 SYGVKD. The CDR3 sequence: CAISADRLSYNEQFF. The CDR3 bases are TGTGCCATCAGTGCAGATCGGTTATCCTACAATGAGCAGTTCTTC.

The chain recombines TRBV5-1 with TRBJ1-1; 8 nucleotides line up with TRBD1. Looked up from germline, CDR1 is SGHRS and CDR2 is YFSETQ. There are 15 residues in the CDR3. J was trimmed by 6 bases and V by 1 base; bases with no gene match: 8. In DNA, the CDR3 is TGCGCCAGCAGCTTGACACTCGACAGGGGCGCTGAAGCTTTCTTT. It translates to CASSLTLDRGAEAFF.

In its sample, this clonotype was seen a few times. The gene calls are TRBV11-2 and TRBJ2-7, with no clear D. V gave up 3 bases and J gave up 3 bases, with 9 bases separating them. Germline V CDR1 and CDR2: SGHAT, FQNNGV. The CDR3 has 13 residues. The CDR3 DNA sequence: TGTGCCAGCAGCTTTGATTGGAGCTACGAGCAGTACTTC. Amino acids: CASSFDWSYEQYF.

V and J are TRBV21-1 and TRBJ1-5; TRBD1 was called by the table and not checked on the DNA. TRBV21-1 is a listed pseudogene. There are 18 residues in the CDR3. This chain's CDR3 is CASRADRGRHRCNQPQHF. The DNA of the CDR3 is TGTGCCAGCAGGGCGGACAGGGGGCGCCATAGGTGCAATCAGCCCCAGCATTTT.

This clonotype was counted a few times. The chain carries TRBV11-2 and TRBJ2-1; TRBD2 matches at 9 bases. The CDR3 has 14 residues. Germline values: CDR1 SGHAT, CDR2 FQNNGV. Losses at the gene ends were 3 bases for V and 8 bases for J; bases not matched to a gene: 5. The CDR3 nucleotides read TGTGCCAGCAGCTTTCGGCGGGGGGGCCATGAGCAGTTCTTC. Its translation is CASSFRRGGHEQFF.

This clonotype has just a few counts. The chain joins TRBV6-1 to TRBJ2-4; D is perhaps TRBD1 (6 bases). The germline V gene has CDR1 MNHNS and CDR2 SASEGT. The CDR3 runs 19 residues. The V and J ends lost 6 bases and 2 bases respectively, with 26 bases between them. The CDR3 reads CASSRRFVLTGITKNIQYF. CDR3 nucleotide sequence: TGTGCCAGCAGCCGGCGCTTCGTCCTGACAGGCATAACCAAAAACATTCAGTACTTC.

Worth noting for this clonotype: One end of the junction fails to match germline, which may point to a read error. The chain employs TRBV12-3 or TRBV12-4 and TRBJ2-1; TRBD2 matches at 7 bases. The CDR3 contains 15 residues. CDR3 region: CASSYTSASYNGQFF. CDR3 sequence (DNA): TGTGCCAGCAGTTACACTAGCGCGAGCTACAATGGGCAGTTCTTC.

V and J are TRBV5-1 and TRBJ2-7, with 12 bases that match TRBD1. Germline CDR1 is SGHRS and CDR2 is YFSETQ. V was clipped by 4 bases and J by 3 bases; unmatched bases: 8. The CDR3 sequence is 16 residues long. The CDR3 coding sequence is TGCGCCAGCAGCAACCGGGACAGGGGGCGCGACTACGAGCAGTACTTC. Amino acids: CASSNRDRGRDYEQYF.

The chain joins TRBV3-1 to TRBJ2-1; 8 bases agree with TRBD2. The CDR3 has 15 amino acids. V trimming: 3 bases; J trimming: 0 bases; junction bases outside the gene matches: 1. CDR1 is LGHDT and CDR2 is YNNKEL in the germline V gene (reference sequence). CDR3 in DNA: TGTGCCAGCAGCCACGGGGGGGACTCCTACAATGAGCAGTTCTTC. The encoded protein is CASSHGGDSYNEQFF.

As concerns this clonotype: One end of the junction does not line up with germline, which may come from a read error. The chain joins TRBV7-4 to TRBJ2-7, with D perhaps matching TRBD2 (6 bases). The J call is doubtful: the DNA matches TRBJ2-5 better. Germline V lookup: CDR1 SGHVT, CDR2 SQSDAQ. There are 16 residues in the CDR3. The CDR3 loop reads CASSTRALARKETQYF. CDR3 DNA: TGCGCCAGCAGCACACGGGCGCTAGCGAGAAAAGAGACCCAGTACTTC.

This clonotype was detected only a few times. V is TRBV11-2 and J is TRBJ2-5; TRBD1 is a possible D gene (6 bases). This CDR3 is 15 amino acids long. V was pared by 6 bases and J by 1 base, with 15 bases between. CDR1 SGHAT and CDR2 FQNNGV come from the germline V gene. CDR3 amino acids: CASSLNSDSQETQYF. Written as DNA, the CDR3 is TGTGCCAGCAGTTTAAACTCGGACAGCCAAGAGACCCAGTACTTC.

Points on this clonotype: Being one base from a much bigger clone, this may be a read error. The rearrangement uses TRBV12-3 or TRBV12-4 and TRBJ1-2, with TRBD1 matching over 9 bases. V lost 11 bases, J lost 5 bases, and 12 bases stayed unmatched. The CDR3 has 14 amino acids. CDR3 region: CAGTLDRGTYGYTF. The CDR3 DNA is TGTGCCGGCACCCTGGACAGGGGAACGTATGGCTACACCTTC.

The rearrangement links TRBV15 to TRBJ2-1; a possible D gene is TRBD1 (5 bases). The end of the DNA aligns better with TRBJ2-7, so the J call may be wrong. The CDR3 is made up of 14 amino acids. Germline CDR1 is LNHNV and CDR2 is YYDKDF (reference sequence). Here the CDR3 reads CATSREKGLGKQYF. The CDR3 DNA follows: TGTGCCACCAGCAGAGAGAAGGGGCTCGGAAAGCAGTACTTC.